The clone carrying this T cell receptor (beta chain) was detected a few times. Germline lookup yields CDR1 SQVTM and CDR2 ANQGSEA. Trimming took off 3 bases at V and 2 bases at J, with 9 bases between the two ends. CDR3 size: 13 residues. TCRdb re-called the 5' RACE reads with MiXCR, one entry per CDR3 protein. The data show more than 25,000 distinct CDR3 sequences, under 6% seen once. The record originates from a study of early T cells in non-severe SARS-CoV-2 infection. The chain links TRBV29-1 to TRBJ2-3, with D uncertain. The sequencing sample was made of whole blood. This TCR derives from an adult who was a healthcare worker with PCR-confirmed SARS-CoV-2 infection or an uninfected control (not recorded which). CDR3 sequence (DNA): TGCAGCGTTGACGTTCAGGACACAGATACGCAGTATTTT. It is translated as CSVDVQDTDTQYF.